One and the same sample provided the 10 T cell receptor beta chains below, sequenced in a study of neoadjuvant anti-PD-1 for oral cavity cancer. Indicated time point: after neoadjuvant nivolumab, at surgical resection. This table comes from immunoSEQ multiplex PCR, and its TCRdb copy is limited to in-frame clones, with some not included. The sample lists 2,000 or so clones, about 60% seen once, with about 16% in the top ten. The starting material was tumor tissue, obtained after nivolumab (anti-PD-1) treatment. Every receptor here comes from a person between 40 and 79 years old with oral cavity squamous cell carcinoma.

J is TRBJ2-3 and V is TRBV27; 7 bases match TRBD2. CDR3 size: 16 residues. Germline V lookup: CDR1 MNHEY, CDR2 SMNVEV (reference sequence). V was clipped by 2 bases and J by 2 bases; unmatched bases: 7. CDR3 nucleotide sequence: TGTGCCAGCAGTTTAATCTCTAGCGGAGCCACAGATACGCAGTATTTT. It is translated as CASSLISSGATDTQYF.

The chain joins TRBV6-4 to TRBJ2-3; TRBD2 agrees at 8 bases. Germline CDR1 MRHNA, CDR2 SNTAGT. The CDR3 runs 14 residues. Trimming cost V 4 bases and J 2 bases; bases outside gene matches: 2. CDR3 nucleotide sequence: TGTGCCAGCAGTGCGGGAGGGCACACAGATACGCAGTATTTT. Amino acid sequence: CASSAGGHTDTQYF.

The chain has TRBV2 and TRBJ1-4; D gene uncertain. Per the germline V gene, CDR1 is SNHLY and CDR2 is FYNNEI. CDR3 length: 16 residues. V was trimmed by 5 bases and J by 8 bases, leaving 21 bases between them. CDR3: CASSKMATTIGEKLFF. CDR3 nucleotides: TGTGCCAGCAGTAAGATGGCTACAACGATCGGGGAAAAACTGTTTTTT.

J is TRBJ2-7 and V is TRBV28; D tentatively fits TRBD1 or TRBD2 (5 bases each). CDR1 is MDHEN and CDR2 is SYDVKM in the germline V gene. Trimming took 7 bases from V and 0 from J, leaving 16 bases between them. This CDR3 has 15 residues. This chain's CDR3 is CASIPPGRSSYEQYF. The CDR3 region has the DNA TGTGCCAGCATCCCCCCGGGACGGAGCTCCTACGAGCAGTACTTC.

This clone was observed a handful of times. The chain has TRBV5-1 and TRBJ1-1; unclear D gene. This CDR3 has 11 amino acids. Trimming pared 5 bases from V and 1 base from J, leaving 3 bases between. Per germline, CDR1 SGHRS and CDR2 YFSETQ. CDR3 nucleotide sequence: TGCGCCAGCAGAGAGAACACTGAAGCTTTCTTT. Amino acids: CASRENTEAFF. Drawing the rest from reference TRBV5-1 and TRBJ1-1, the complete variable domain is KAGVTQTPRYLIKTRGQQVTLSCSPISGHRSVSWYQQTPGQGLQFLFEYFSETQRNKGNFPGRFSGRQFSNSRSEMNVSTLELGDSALYLCASRENTEAFFGQGTRLTVV.

The chain employs TRBV6-4 and TRBJ2-3; unclear D gene. From germline, CDR1 is MRHNA and CDR2 SNTAGT. The CDR3 has 13 residues. Trimming shortened V by 0 bases and J by 2 bases, and 3 bases separated the two germline ends. This CDR3 is CASSDSDTDTQYF. CDR3 DNA sequence: TGTGCCAGCAGTGACTCTGACACAGATACGCAGTATTTT.

The chain carries TRBV7-2 and TRBJ2-2; 7 bases agree with TRBD2. V dropped 2 bases and J dropped 2; count of bases not matched to a gene: 5. This CDR3 is 16 amino acids long. The V gene's germline CDR1 is SGHTA and CDR2 FQGNSA. The CDR3 region is CASSLLASGNTGELFF. For the CDR3, the DNA is TGTGCCAGCAGCTTATTGGCTAGCGGTAACACCGGGGAGCTGTTTTTT. Full variable domain (missing parts from reference TRBV7-2 and TRBJ2-2): GAGVSQSPSNKVTEKGKDVELRCDPISGHTALYWYRQSLGQGLEFLIYFQGNSAPDKSGLPSDRFSAERTGGSVSTLTIQRTQQEDSAVYLCASSLLASGNTGELFFGEGSRLTVL.

The gene calls are TRBV6-5 and TRBJ1-6; D is unresolved. The CDR3 totals 12 residues. The germline V and J ends were trimmed by 6 bases and 7 bases, with 7 bases remaining between them. CDR1 is MNHEY, CDR2 SVGAGI, per germline. CDR3 nucleotide sequence: TGTGCCAGCAGGGGTAGAAATTCACCCCTCCACTTT. This codes for CASRGRNSPLHF.

The chain links TRBV13 to TRBJ2-1; 12 nucleotides line up with TRBD1. Germline V gives CDR1 PRHDT, CDR2 FYEKMQ (reference sequence). The CDR3 is 15 residues long. With 4 bases clipped from V and 8 bases from J, the junction kept 6 bases outside the gene matches. The CDR3 is CASSYRDRGLDEQFF. CDR3 nucleotides: TGTGCCAGCAGCTACCGGGACAGGGGGCTGGATGAGCAGTTCTTC.

The chain couples TRBV2 to TRBJ2-7, with 9 positions matching TRBD1. The CDR3 length is 14 residues. Germline V gene lookup returns CDR1 SNHLY and CDR2 FYNNEI. V lost 4 bases and J lost 3; bases outside the gene matches: 4. CDR3 sequence reads: CASSGPGQGYEQYF. In DNA, the CDR3 is TGTGCCAGCAGTGGGCCGGGACAGGGCTACGAGCAGTACTTC.